The rows below give T cell receptor beta chains drawn from one sample of a study of T cells in Graves' hyperthyroidism and ophthalmopathy. TCRdb fed the multiplex PCR reads into MiXCR, producing one record per CDR3 protein. The table includes about 700,000 distinct CDR3 sequences, about 14% detected once. Sequenced sample: blood. Every receptor here comes from a woman aged 18-30 years with Graves' hyperthyroidism. The CDR3 runs from the conserved cysteine through the conserved F or W. Fields, in order: CDR3 protein, CDR3 DNA, V gene, D gene, J gene, clone size. D genes are given only for firm matches. Clone sizes are given selectively: once, few, many, or a class where the clone is expanded.

CASSLTQGNEQFF | TGTGCCAGCAGCTTGACACAGGGGAATGAGCAGTTCTTC | TRBV7-3 | TRBD1 | TRBJ2-1 | NA
CAWSSNGATNEKLFF | TGTGCCTGGAGTTCTAACGGTGCAACTAATGAAAAACTGTTTTTT | TRBV30 | NA | TRBJ1-4 | many
CTSSLLRGSSGNTIYF | TGTACCAGCAGCTTATTACGGGGTTCCTCTGGAAACACCATATATTTT | TRBV7-9 | NA | TRBJ1-3 | NA
CASSTGPGSYEQYF | TGTGCCAGCAGCACAGGCCCGGGCTCCTACGAGCAGTACTTC | TRBV9 | NA | TRBJ2-7 | many
CASSEPTSGRWRETQYF | TGTGCCAGCAGTGAACCAACTAGCGGGAGATGGAGGGAGACCCAGTACTTC | TRBV25-1 | TRBD2 | TRBJ2-5 | few
CASAGVYNEQFF | TGCGCCAGTGCAGGGGTCTACAATGAGCAGTTCTTC | TRBV10-2 | NA | TRBJ2-1 | NA
CASSVDENTEAFF | TGTGCCAGCAGCGTAGATGAGAACACTGAAGCTTTCTTT | TRBV7-9 | NA | TRBJ1-1 | NA
CASSSLGEGGEKLFF | TGTGCCAGCAGTTCCCTGGGAGAGGGTGGTGAAAAACTGTTTTTT | TRBV28 | NA | TRBJ1-4 | NA
CASSLSTSGIYEQYF | TGTGCCAGCAGCCTCTCGACTAGCGGGATCTACGAGCAGTACTTC | TRBV11-2 | TRBD2 | TRBJ2-7 | few
CASTGGQYNEQFF | TGTGCCAGCACTGGCGGTCAATACAATGAGCAGTTCTTC | TRBV27 | NA | TRBJ2-1 | many
CASSRASGRASHNEQFF | TGTGCCAGTAGTAGGGCTAGCGGGAGGGCCAGTCACAATGAGCAGTTCTTC | TRBV19 | TRBD2 | TRBJ2-1 | NA
CASRGYSYEQYF | TGTGCCTCCCGGGGCTACTCCTACGAGCAGTACTTC | TRBV6-1 | NA | TRBJ2-7 | NA
CASSQDWGGSSYNEQFF | TGCGCCAGCAGCCAAGATTGGGGCGGGTCCTCCTACAATGAGCAGTTCTTC | TRBV4-3 | NA | TRBJ2-1 | few
CASSTRGGDNSPLHF | TGTGCCAGCAGCACCCGGGGCGGAGATAATTCACCCCTCCACTTT | TRBV7-2 | NA | TRBJ1-6 | few
CASSSRIAKNIQYF | TGTGCCAGCAGCTCCAGGATAGCCAAAAACATTCAGTACTTC | TRBV7-8 | NA | TRBJ2-4 | NA
CASSLQTASYEQYF | TGCGCCAGCAGCTTACAGACCGCTTCCTACGAGCAGTACTTC | TRBV5-1 | NA | TRBJ2-7 | NA
CASSVTSGRTNEQFF | TGTGCCAGCAGCGTGACTAGCGGGAGGACAAATGAGCAGTTCTTC | TRBV9 | TRBD2 | TRBJ2-1 | few
CASSSNSGRGETQYF | TGTGCCAGCAGTTCGAATAGCGGCAGGGGAGAGACCCAGTACTTC | TRBV28 | NA | TRBJ2-5 | NA
CASKPGLASNEQFF | TGTGCCAGTAAGCCGGGACTAGCGTCCAATGAGCAGTTCTTC | TRBV6-4 | TRBD2 | TRBJ2-1 | NA
CASALDRDYEQYF | TGTGCCAGCGCCTTGGACAGGGACTACGAGCAGTACTTC | TRBV6-2/TRBV6-3 | TRBD1 | TRBJ2-7 | many
CASSQALSSYEQYF | TGTGCCAGCAGCCAAGCCTTGAGCTCCTACGAGCAGTACTTC | TRBV3-1 | NA | TRBJ2-7 | NA
CSVEGQGRETQYF | TGCAGCGTTGAAGGCCAGGGAAGAGAGACCCAGTACTTC | TRBV29-1 | NA | TRBJ2-5 | many
CASTFQGAGLGNQPQHF | TGTGCCAGTACCTTTCAGGGGGCCGGCCTGGGCAATCAGCCCCAGCATTTT | TRBV19 | TRBD1 | TRBJ1-5 | few
CASSEERTNEKLFF | TGTGCCAGCAGTGAAGAGCGAACTAATGAAAAACTGTTTTTT | TRBV2 | NA | TRBJ1-4 | NA
CASNIRGGGWNYGYTF | TGTGCCAGCAACATAAGGGGTGGAGGCTGGAACTATGGCTACACCTTC | TRBV6-1 | NA | TRBJ1-2 | many
CASSLAGTGERTDTQYF | TGTGCCAGCAGCCTTGCCGGGACAGGGGAACGCACAGATACGCAGTATTTT | TRBV11-1 | TRBD1 | TRBJ2-3 | many
CASSEWGTYSNEQFF | TGTGCCAGCAGTGAGTGGGGCACCTACTCCAATGAGCAGTTCTTC | TRBV2 | NA | TRBJ2-1 | many
CSVERGVADTQYF | TGCAGCGTCGAACGTGGGGTCGCAGATACGCAGTATTTT | TRBV29-1 | NA | TRBJ2-3 | many
CASSQRERSTEAFF | TGTGCCAGCAGCCAAAGGGAAAGGAGCACTGAAGCTTTCTTT | TRBV3-1 | NA | TRBJ1-1 | many
CSVEPAGHGNTIYF | TGCAGCGTTGAACCGGCCGGGCACGGAAACACCATATATTTT | TRBV29-1 | NA | TRBJ1-3 | NA
CSARFPSFQGRWGDTQYF | TGCAGTGCTAGATTCCCCTCATTCCAGGGCAGGTGGGGAGATACGCAGTATTTT | TRBV20-1 | NA | TRBJ2-3 | many
CASSLRIHRDEQFF | TGTGCCAGCAGCTTGCGGATTCACAGGGATGAGCAGTTCTTC | TRBV5-6 | NA | TRBJ2-1 | many